This T cell receptor beta chain is drawn from a study of T cell repertoires in cytomegalovirus infection. Each CDR3 protein gets one entry after TCRdb re-called the reads with MiXCR. The sample lists tens of thousands of distinct CDR3 sequences, around 28% occurring once. Points on this clonotype: Its target is unknown.

The source of this sequence is a human donor in good health (CMV status not recorded). Some clones in this sample may be carry-over from other donors' samples. The starting material was CD8+ T cells from cultured PBMCs, obtained from culture after CMV antigen stimulation.

The CDR3: CASSYIFRDEQFF. The CDR3 coding sequence is TGTGCCAGCAGTTACATCTTTCGCGATGAGCAGTTCTTC. The rearrangement joins TRBV6-2 or TRBV6-3 to TRBJ2-1; D ambiguous. Deletions cut 2 bases from V and 8 bases from J, with 10 bases between. CDR1 and CDR2 (germline): MNHEY, SVGEGT. The CDR3 runs to 13 residues.